The rows below give T cell receptor beta chains drawn from one sample of a study of cytomegalovirus exposure and HLA in healthy donors. TCRdb's copy holds only in-frame clones and misses some; the assay was immunoSEQ multiplex PCR. The table includes 130,000 to 150,000 clones, 75% to 90% detected once. The sequenced sample was PBMCs. The receptors were sampled from a woman aged 25 to 39 in good health and CMV-seronegative. CDR3s include the opening cysteine and the closing phenylalanine or tryptophan. A D gene is named only where the DNA matches it firmly. Clone sizes are given selectively: once, few, many, or a class where the clone is expanded.

v_call: TRBV9
j_call: TRBJ2-3
d_call: TRBD2
clone_size: .
cdr3_nt: TGTGCCAGCAGCGTACAAAGCGGGAGTCGGGCAGATACGCAGTATTTT
cdr3_aa: CASSVQSGSRADTQYF

v_call: TRBV19
j_call: TRBJ1-6
d_call: TRBD1
clone_size: .
cdr3_nt: TGTGCCAGTAGTATCGGGACAGGGTTAGGTTCACCCCTCCACTTT
cdr3_aa: CASSIGTGLGSPLHF

v_call: TRBV5-1
j_call: TRBJ2-1
d_call: TRBD2
clone_size: .
cdr3_nt: TGCGCCAGCAGCTTCCAAGCGGGGTTCGACAATGAGCAGTTCTTC
cdr3_aa: CASSFQAGFDNEQFF

v_call: TRBV5-1
j_call: TRBJ2-1
d_call: TRBD2
clone_size: .
cdr3_nt: TGCGCCAGCAGACCTGCTAGCGGGGTGTACAATGAGCAGTTCTTC
cdr3_aa: CASRPASGVYNEQFF

v_call: TRBV7-9
j_call: TRBJ2-5
d_call: TRBD1
clone_size: .
cdr3_nt: TGTGCCAGCAGCCTGGGACAGGGGGTAGAGACCCAGTACTTC
cdr3_aa: CASSLGQGVETQYF

v_call: TRBV5-6
j_call: TRBJ1-3
d_call: .
clone_size: few
cdr3_nt: TGTGCCAGCAGCTTAAGACAGAGCTCTGGAAACACCATATATTTT
cdr3_aa: CASSLRQSSGNTIYF

v_call: TRBV7-3
j_call: TRBJ2-5
d_call: .
clone_size: .
cdr3_nt: TGTGCCAGCAGCAATAATCAGGGTGAAGAGACCCAGTACTTC
cdr3_aa: CASSNNQGEETQYF

v_call: TRBV7-9
j_call: TRBJ2-7
d_call: .
clone_size: .
cdr3_nt: TGTGCCAGCAGCTTAGGCCAGAACACCTACGAGCAGTACTTC
cdr3_aa: CASSLGQNTYEQYF

v_call: TRBV4-3
j_call: TRBJ2-5
d_call: .
clone_size: .
cdr3_nt: TGCGCCAGCAGCCAAGATATGTCGGAGCAGTACTTC
cdr3_aa: CASSQDMSEQYF

v_call: TRBV5-6
j_call: TRBJ2-5
d_call: .
clone_size: once
cdr3_nt: TGTGCCAGCAGCTTTGGTAGGGAGCAAGAGACCCAGTACTTC
cdr3_aa: CASSFGREQETQYF

v_call: TRBV28
j_call: TRBJ2-6
d_call: .
clone_size: .
cdr3_nt: TGTGCCAGCAGTTTGCAGAATTTCGGTGGTACAGGGTTTTTTGGGGCCAACGTCCTGACTTTC
cdr3_aa: CASSLQNFGGTGFFGANVLTF

v_call: TRBV28
j_call: TRBJ2-7
d_call: TRBD2
clone_size: .
cdr3_nt: TGTGCCAGCAGTCCCCCTAGCGGGAGCCGGACTGCGAAGCAGTACTTC
cdr3_aa: CASSPPSGSRTAKQYF

v_call: TRBV18
j_call: TRBJ1-4
d_call: .
clone_size: .
cdr3_nt: TGTGCCAGCTCCATCCCCACCCGGGATGAAAAACTGTTTTTT
cdr3_aa: CASSIPTRDEKLFF

v_call: TRBV27
j_call: TRBJ1-1
d_call: .
clone_size: .
cdr3_nt: TGTGCCAGCACCAGGACGGGGGTGAACACTGAAGCTTTCTTT
cdr3_aa: CASTRTGVNTEAFF

v_call: TRBV12-5
j_call: TRBJ2-7
d_call: .
clone_size: .
cdr3_nt: TGTGCTAGTGGTTTGGTAACCCGGCCAGGGGTTTCCTACGAGCAGTACTTC
cdr3_aa: CASGLVTRPGVSYEQYF

v_call: TRBV5-1
j_call: TRBJ2-5
d_call: TRBD2
clone_size: .
cdr3_nt: TGCGCCAGCAGTGGCGGGGGGCCCGGCGAGGAGACCCAGTACTTC
cdr3_aa: CASSGGGPGEETQYF

v_call: TRBV7-8
j_call: TRBJ2-3
d_call: TRBD2
clone_size: .
cdr3_nt: TGTGCCAGCGAAATAGGGAGGCTAGCGGGATCAGATACGCAGTATTTT
cdr3_aa: CASEIGRLAGSDTQYF

v_call: TRBV7-9
j_call: TRBJ1-2
d_call: .
clone_size: .
cdr3_nt: TGTGCCAGCAGCTCTCCAGGACAAAGGAATGGCTACACCTTC
cdr3_aa: CASSSPGQRNGYTF

v_call: TRBV10-3
j_call: TRBJ2-1
d_call: .
clone_size: .
cdr3_nt: TGTGCCATCAGCAAGCTACGGGAGCACGATGAGCAGTTCTTC
cdr3_aa: CAISKLREHDEQFF

v_call: TRBV10-3
j_call: TRBJ2-7
d_call: .
clone_size: .
cdr3_nt: TGTGCCATCAGTGGGGCAGGGGGGTCCTACGAGCAGTACTTC
cdr3_aa: CAISGAGGSYEQYF

v_call: TRBV9
j_call: TRBJ1-4
d_call: TRBD1
clone_size: .
cdr3_nt: TGTGCCAGCAGCGCGGGACAGCCCGATGAAAAACTGTTTTTT
cdr3_aa: CASSAGQPDEKLFF

v_call: TRBV4-1
j_call: TRBJ2-2
d_call: TRBD1
clone_size: .
cdr3_nt: TGCGCCAGCAGCCTTGACCCGGGACAGGGGCGATTAACCGGGGAGCTGTTTTTT
cdr3_aa: CASSLDPGQGRLTGELFF

v_call: TRBV7-2
j_call: TRBJ1-5
d_call: .
clone_size: .
cdr3_nt: TGTGCCAGCAGCTTAGGGGGGGGCCTCCCCAATCAGCCCCAGCATTTT
cdr3_aa: CASSLGGGLPNQPQHF

v_call: TRBV28
j_call: TRBJ2-7
d_call: .
clone_size: .
cdr3_nt: TGTGCCAGCAGATCCAGCGGGCACTCCTACGAGCAGTACTTC
cdr3_aa: CASRSSGHSYEQYF

v_call: TRBV28
j_call: TRBJ1-1
d_call: .
clone_size: .
cdr3_nt: TGTGCCAGCAGTTTAAAGGCGGCCGGGGGAGGTGAAGCTTTCTTT
cdr3_aa: CASSLKAAGGGEAFF

v_call: TRBV30
j_call: TRBJ2-1
d_call: TRBD1
clone_size: .
cdr3_nt: TGTGCCTGGAGTCGAGGAGCAGGGGGCTCGGGAAATGAGCAGTTCTTC
cdr3_aa: CAWSRGAGGSGNEQFF

v_call: TRBV7-2
j_call: TRBJ2-7
d_call: TRBD1
clone_size: .
cdr3_nt: TGTGCCAGCAGCCTTAGACAGGGTCTTAGGTACGAGCAGTACTTC
cdr3_aa: CASSLRQGLRYEQYF